This is a list of T cell receptor beta chains from one sample in a study of blood T cell repertoires in COVID-19. The data were produced by immunoSEQ multiplex PCR, yet TCRdb's version contains in-frame clones alone and is incomplete. This sample has fewer than 300,000 clones, with approximately 86% found just once. The sequencing input was peripheral blood. The receptors here all came from a human donor with COVID-19, enrolled during active disease. The donor label of this sample is uncertain. Both conserved end residues are part of each CDR3. Each record gives: CDR3 DNA, CDR3 protein, clone size, J gene, V gene, D gene. The D gene is left open where the match is weak. Expanded clones get a size class; other rows say once, few or many, or leave the size out.

CDR3 DNA: TGTGCCTGGAGGGTCGGGCAGGGGTCTTTTGAAAAACTGTTTTTT
CDR3 protein: CAWRVGQGSFEKLFF
clone size: few
J gene: TRBJ1-4
V gene: TRBV30
D gene: -

CDR3 DNA: TGTGCCAGCAGTGAAGGCCGGGACTGGGAGACCCAGTACTTC
CDR3 protein: CASSEGRDWETQYF
clone size: -
J gene: TRBJ2-5
V gene: TRBV2
D gene: -

CDR3 DNA: TGTGCCAGCAGCTTACTTGCAGGAACCTACAATGAGCAGTTCTTC
CDR3 protein: CASSLLAGTYNEQFF
clone size: -
J gene: TRBJ2-1
V gene: TRBV7-3
D gene: -

CDR3 DNA: TGTGCCAGCAGCGGAACGACAGGACGGGAGGAAAACCTGTTTTTT
CDR3 protein: CASSGTTGREENLFF
clone size: -
J gene: TRBJ1-4
V gene: TRBV9
D gene: -

CDR3 DNA: TGTGCCAGCAGCTTGACGGGCAATCAGCCCCAGCATTTT
CDR3 protein: CASSLTGNQPQHF
clone size: once
J gene: TRBJ1-5
V gene: TRBV5-5
D gene: -

CDR3 DNA: TGTGCCACCCAGGGGGCGTTGACTGAAGCTTTCTTT
CDR3 protein: CATQGALTEAFF
clone size: once
J gene: TRBJ1-1
V gene: TRBV3-1/TRBV3-2
D gene: TRBD1

CDR3 DNA: TGTGCCATCAGGGGGACAGTCCTCAACACTGAAGCTTTCTTT
CDR3 protein: CAIRGTVLNTEAFF
clone size: -
J gene: TRBJ1-1
V gene: TRBV10-3
D gene: TRBD1

CDR3 DNA: TGTGCCAGCAGTTCCCAGCGGGGGGGCGAGGCTTTCTTT
CDR3 protein: CASSSQRGGEAFF
clone size: few
J gene: TRBJ1-1
V gene: TRBV5-6
D gene: -

CDR3 DNA: TGTGCCAGCAGTCCGCTAGCGGGAGGCGAGACCCAGTACTTC
CDR3 protein: CASSPLAGGETQYF
clone size: -
J gene: TRBJ2-5
V gene: TRBV27
D gene: TRBD2

CDR3 DNA: TGCGCCAGCAGCCAGGGGACAGGGGCCGGGTATGAAAAACTGTTTTTT
CDR3 protein: CASSQGTGAGYEKLFF
clone size: -
J gene: TRBJ1-4
V gene: TRBV4-1
D gene: TRBD1

CDR3 DNA: TGTGCCAGCACATTTTCGACAGGGACTAATGAAAAACTGTTTTTT
CDR3 protein: CASTFSTGTNEKLFF
clone size: few
J gene: TRBJ1-4
V gene: TRBV6-5
D gene: TRBD1

CDR3 DNA: TGTGCCAGCAGCCTAGACAGGGCAGATACGCAGTATTTT
CDR3 protein: CASSLDRADTQYF
clone size: -
J gene: TRBJ2-3
V gene: TRBV7-3
D gene: TRBD1

CDR3 DNA: TGTGCCAGCAGCCAGGCGACAGGGGACACTGAAGCTTTCTTT
CDR3 protein: CASSQATGDTEAFF
clone size: -
J gene: TRBJ1-1
V gene: TRBV3-1/TRBV3-2
D gene: TRBD1

CDR3 DNA: TGTGCCAGTAGTATAGGGGACAGGGGACATGGCTACACCTTC
CDR3 protein: CASSIGDRGHGYTF
clone size: once
J gene: TRBJ1-2
V gene: TRBV19
D gene: TRBD1

CDR3 DNA: TGTGCCAGCTCTGTGGACAGGGTGAACACTGAAGCTTTCTTT
CDR3 protein: CASSVDRVNTEAFF
clone size: -
J gene: TRBJ1-1
V gene: TRBV18
D gene: TRBD1

CDR3 DNA: TGTGCCAGCAGTTTGGGGGGACCCGAGACCCAGTACTTC
CDR3 protein: CASSLGGPETQYF
clone size: -
J gene: TRBJ2-5
V gene: TRBV27
D gene: -

CDR3 DNA: TGTGCCAGCAGCTCCTCCGGACAGGGGTTTGATGAGCAGTTCTTC
CDR3 protein: CASSSSGQGFDEQFF
clone size: -
J gene: TRBJ2-1
V gene: TRBV9
D gene: TRBD1

CDR3 DNA: TGTGCCAGCAGCACCCAGGGACAGCCAGGACAAGAGACCCAGTACTTC
CDR3 protein: CASSTQGQPGQETQYF
clone size: -
J gene: TRBJ2-5
V gene: TRBV7-3
D gene: TRBD1

CDR3 DNA: TGTGCCAGTAGTTGGGCAGGGCTGAACACTGAAGCTTTCTTT
CDR3 protein: CASSWAGLNTEAFF
clone size: -
J gene: TRBJ1-1
V gene: TRBV19
D gene: -

CDR3 DNA: TGTGCCAGCAGTTTCCCAGGTGCATATAGCAATCAGCCCCAGCATTTT
CDR3 protein: CASSFPGAYSNQPQHF
clone size: once
J gene: TRBJ1-5
V gene: TRBV28
D gene: -

CDR3 DNA: TGTGCCAGTAGGACGCGAAACCGGGACAGGCTACCCTCTGGAAACACCATATATTTT
CDR3 protein: CASRTRNRDRLPSGNTIYF
clone size: -
J gene: TRBJ1-3
V gene: TRBV19
D gene: TRBD1

CDR3 DNA: TGTGCCAGTAGTATGCACCGCGGCGGGAGGGTCACCGGGGAGCTGTTTTTT
CDR3 protein: CASSMHRGGRVTGELFF
clone size: -
J gene: TRBJ2-2
V gene: TRBV19
D gene: TRBD2